The sequence of this T cell receptor beta chain was determined in a study of vaccination effects on CD4 cells after COVID-19. Repertoires were generated with immunoSEQ multiplex PCR, while TCRdb's copy carries only in-frame clones and drops some. This table has 50,000 to 65,000 clones, 75% to 90% appearing once. Before sequencing took place, the ViraFEST assay used viral peptide pools to expand antigen-specific CD4+ T cells. Following culture for about 11 days, CD4+ T cells were isolated. The healthy vaccine recipients, who had no prior SARS-CoV-2 infection, showed negative nucleocapsid antibodies. On both days 3 and 7, half of the culture medium was replaced with IL-2 medium. This clone was detected once. No antigen is known for it. The CDR3 length is 12 residues. Germline V gene lookup returns CDR1 ENHRY and CDR2 SYGVKD. Trimming took 5 bases from V and 2 from J, leaving 6 bases between them.

This chain connects TRBV10-3 to TRBJ2-5; D gene unclear. This TCR was recovered from a human donor who received a COVID-19 vaccine. Sequenced here: CD4+ T cells from PBMCs cultured with HCoV-229E spike peptides, sampled before COVID-19 vaccination. The CDR3 bases are TGTGCCATCAGTCAATCACAAGAGACCCAGTACTTC. Protein: CAISQSQETQYF.